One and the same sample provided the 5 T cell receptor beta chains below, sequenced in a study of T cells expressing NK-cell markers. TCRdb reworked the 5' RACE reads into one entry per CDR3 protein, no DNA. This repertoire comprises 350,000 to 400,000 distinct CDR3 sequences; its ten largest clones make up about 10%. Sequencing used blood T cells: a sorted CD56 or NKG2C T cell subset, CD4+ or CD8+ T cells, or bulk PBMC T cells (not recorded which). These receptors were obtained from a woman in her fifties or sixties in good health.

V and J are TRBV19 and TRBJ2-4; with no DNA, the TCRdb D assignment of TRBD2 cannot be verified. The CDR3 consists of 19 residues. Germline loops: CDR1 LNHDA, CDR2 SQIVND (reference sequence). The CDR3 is CASSLLAGGVSADKNIQYF.

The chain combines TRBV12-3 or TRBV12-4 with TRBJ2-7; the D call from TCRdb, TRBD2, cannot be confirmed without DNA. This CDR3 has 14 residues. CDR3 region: CASSRTGGLGEQYF.

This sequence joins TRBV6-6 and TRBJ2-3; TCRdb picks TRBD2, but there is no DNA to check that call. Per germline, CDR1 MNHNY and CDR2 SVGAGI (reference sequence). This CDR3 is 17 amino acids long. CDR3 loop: CASSYLPSLLGPDTQYF.

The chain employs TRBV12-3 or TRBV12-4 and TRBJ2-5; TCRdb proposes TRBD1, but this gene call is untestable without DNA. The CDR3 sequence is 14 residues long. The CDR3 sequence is CASSRSGRQETQYF.

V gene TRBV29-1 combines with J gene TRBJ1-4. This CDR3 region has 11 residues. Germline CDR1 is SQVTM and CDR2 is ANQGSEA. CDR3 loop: CSAALGEKLFF.